The 13 T cell receptor beta chains below come from one sample, sequenced in a study of T cell responses to AZD1222 COVID-19 vaccine. Profiled with immunoSEQ multiplex PCR; TCRdb holds only in-frame clones, not every one. The sample gives 82,000 or so clones, approximately 91% of which show up once; over 4.5% is in the top ten. This material consisted of peripheral blood, taken on day 0 of AZD1222 vaccination. The origin of the receptors is an adult in good health.

This clone occurred once. This chain uses TRBV2 with TRBJ2-2; tentatively, D is TRBD1 (5 bases). CDR1 SNHLY and CDR2 FYNNEI come from the germline V gene. Deletions cut 7 bases from V and 3 bases from J, with 9 bases between. This CDR3 has 13 residues. CDR3 DNA: TGTGCCAGCATCAAACAGGACACCGGGGAGCTGTTTTTT. This sequence encodes CASIKQDTGELFF.

This clone was counted a few times. The rearrangement joins TRBV9 to TRBJ2-2, with a possible D match to TRBD1 (6 bases). V shed 2 bases and J shed 2 bases, with 16 bases lying between them. The CDR3 spans 17 residues. Germline CDR1 SGDLS, CDR2 YYNGEE. The CDR3 protein is CASSVRWDKENTGELFF. CDR3 bases: TGTGCCAGCAGCGTTCGGTGGGACAAAGAAAACACCGGGGAGCTGTTTTTT.

This chain connects TRBV12-3 or TRBV12-4 to TRBJ1-5; D is unresolved. The CDR3 consists of 13 residues. The V gene lost 5 bases and the J gene lost 7 bases, with 12 bases spanning the gap. CDR3 amino acids: CASSNQPYQPQHF. The DNA for the CDR3 is TGTGCCAGCAGTAACCAACCTTACCAGCCCCAGCATTTT.

The chain is built from TRBV19 and TRBJ2-7, with 9 bases aligning to TRBD1. Germline loops: CDR1 LNHDA, CDR2 SQIVND (reference sequence). J was trimmed by 5 bases and V by 0 bases; bases with no gene match: 5. This CDR3 comprises 15 residues. The CDR3: CASSIDHGTGNEQYF. The CDR3 DNA reads as TGTGCCAGTAGTATAGATCACGGGACAGGGAACGAGCAGTACTTC.

This chain links TRBV7-6 with TRBJ1-2; D is unclear. Trimming shortened V by 4 bases and J by 4 bases, and 10 bases separated the two germline ends. The CDR3 consists of 13 residues. From germline, CDR1 is SGHVS and CDR2 FNYEAQ. In nucleotides, the CDR3 is TGTGCCAGCAGCTCCCGGGCCTTCTATGGCTACACCTTC. Residues: CASSSRAFYGYTF.

The chain employs TRBV2 and TRBJ2-5; no firm D call. The CDR3 has 14 amino acids. The germline V gene has CDR1 SNHLY and CDR2 FYNNEI. V gave up 2 bases and J gave up 3 bases, with 10 bases separating them. As DNA, the CDR3 is TGTGCCAGCAGTGAATTTGGGCAGAAAGAGACCCAGTACTTC. Its translation is CASSEFGQKETQYF.

The chain combines TRBV3-1 (or the pseudogene TRBV3-2) with TRBJ1-4; 7 bases line up with TRBD1. Trimming at V came to 4 bases and at J to 5 bases, leaving 10 bases not matched to a gene. The CDR3 has 16 amino acids. Looked up from germline, CDR1 is LGHDT and CDR2 is YNNKEL (reference sequence). CDR3 sequence reads: CASSRFEGGVNEKLFF. CDR3 bases: TGTGCCAGCAGCCGATTTGAAGGGGGCGTAAATGAAAAACTGTTTTTT.

The chain carries TRBV14 and TRBJ2-3, with 9 bases that match TRBD1. The CDR3 runs to 16 residues. Germline lookup yields CDR1 SGHDN and CDR2 FVKESK. V trimming: 4 bases; J trimming: 5 bases; junction bases outside the gene matches: 10. The CDR3 coding sequence is TGTGCCAGCAGCCGCATGGACAGGGGTGGGAGAGATACGCAGTATTTT. It is translated as CASSRMDRGGRDTQYF.

The chain links TRBV30 to TRBJ1-1, with unresolved D. CDR1 is GTSNPN, CDR2 SVGIG, per germline (reference sequence). The CDR3 spans 13 residues. With 5 bases removed from V and 0 bases from J, the gap between germline ends came to 10 bases. CDR3 in amino acids: CAWREQMNTEAFF. Here the CDR3 DNA reads TGTGCCTGGCGGGAGCAGATGAACACTGAAGCTTTCTTT.

The chain carries TRBV19 and TRBJ1-5, with D possibly TRBD1 on 6 matching bases. Germline CDR1 LNHDA, CDR2 SQIVND (reference sequence). CDR3 length: 14 residues. Trimming pared 3 bases from V and 6 bases from J, leaving 12 bases between. The CDR3 protein is CASSILGGAQPQHF. The DNA for the CDR3 is TGTGCCAGTAGTATTTTAGGGGGGGCTCAGCCCCAGCATTTT.

The J gene is TRBJ2-6, the V gene TRBV7-9; the D gene is possibly TRBD1 (5 bases). V was shortened by 5 bases and J by 0 bases, with 8 bases between the two germline ends. The germline V gene has CDR1 SEHNR and CDR2 FQNEAQ (reference sequence). The CDR3 consists of 15 residues. This chain's CDR3 is CASSVDSSGANVLTF. The CDR3 DNA follows: TGTGCCAGCAGCGTAGACAGCTCTGGGGCCAACGTCCTGACTTTC.

V is TRBV28 and J is TRBJ2-6, with D perhaps TRBD1 (6 bases). The CDR3 extends over 18 amino acids. Germline-derived CDR1 and CDR2 are MDHEN and SYDVKM. Trimming took 8 bases from V and 1 from J, leaving 21 bases between them. The CDR3 DNA reads TGTGCCAGCCTAAAGAAAACAGGGATCGGGTCTGGGGCCAACGTCCTGACTTTC. Translation gives CASLKKTGIGSGANVLTF. Filled out from reference TRBV28 and TRBJ2-6, the complete variable domain reads DVKVTQSSRYLVKRTGEKVFLECVQDMDHENMFWYRQDPGLGLRLIYFSYDVKMKEKGDIPEGYSVSREKKERFSLILESASTNQTSMYLCASLKKTGIGSGANVLTFGAGSRLTVL.

This sequence joins TRBV7-2 and TRBJ2-7; 10 nucleotides agree with TRBD1. Unmatched junction bases numbered 5, after V lost 6 bases and J lost 6 bases. The germline CDR1 and CDR2 sequences are SGHTA and FQGNSA. CDR3 length: 13 amino acids. The CDR3 DNA reads TGTGCCAGCAGAAAGACAGGGGGCGTCGAGCAGTACTTC. Residues: CASRKTGGVEQYF.